This is a list of T cell receptor beta chains from one sample in a study of blood T cell repertoires in COVID-19. Measured with immunoSEQ multiplex PCR; TCRdb has only the in-frame clones, and not every one. The table includes about 81,000 clones, roughly 88% detected once. The source material was peripheral blood. The receptors stem from a human donor in a cohort sampled during active COVID-19. The CDR3 runs from the conserved cysteine through the conserved F or W. The order of the fields is J gene, D gene, V gene, clone size, CDR3 protein, CDR3 DNA. A D gene is named only where the DNA matches it firmly. A clone size is listed for some rows: how often the clone was seen (once, few, many), or a class if it is expanded.

>TRBJ2-7|TRBD1|TRBV7-9|.
CASSSGQGIPYEQYF
TGTGCCAGCAGCTCGGGACAGGGGATTCCCTACGAGCAGTACTTC
>TRBJ2-7|.|TRBV7-2|.
CASSLWAF
TGTGCCAGCAGCTTATGGGCCTTC
>TRBJ2-5|TRBD1|TRBV7-8|.
CASSTGTGGRETQYF
TGTGCCAGCAGCACCGGGACAGGGGGAAGAGAGACCCAGTACTTC
>TRBJ2-7|.|TRBV5-5|.
CASSLVGTPLAYEQYF
TGTGCCAGCAGCTTGGTAGGGACACCACTTGCCTACGAGCAGTACTTC
>TRBJ2-7|.|TRBV6-1|.
CASSEGPAGVRYEQYF
TGTGCCAGCAGTGAAGGGCCGGCAGGGGTCAGGTACGAGCAGTACTTC
>TRBJ2-5|TRBD2|TRBV28|.
CASSQIAGVGTQYF
TGTGCCAGCAGCCAAATAGCGGGAGTGGGGACCCAGTACTTC
>TRBJ1-6|.|TRBV4-3|.
CASSQDFGNSPLHF
TGCGCCAGCAGCCAAGACTTCGGGAATTCACCCCTCCACTTT
>TRBJ2-7|TRBD2|TRBV25-1|.
CASSESAGGPYEQYF
TGTGCCAGCAGTGAGTCGGCGGGAGGGCCCTACGAGCAGTACTTC
>TRBJ1-4|.|TRBV7-2|.
CASSPILGLNEKLFF
TGTGCCAGCAGCCCCATCCTCGGACTTAATGAAAAACTGTTTTTT
>TRBJ1-1|TRBD1|TRBV5-4|.
CASRARGQGAGNTEAFF
TGTGCCAGCAGGGCACGGGGACAGGGGGCAGGGAACACTGAAGCTTTCTTT
>TRBJ2-1|TRBD2|TRBV27|once
CASSLPGSGRYNEQFF
TGTGCCAGCAGTTTGCCCGGGAGCGGGAGGTACAATGAGCAGTTCTTC
>TRBJ1-4|.|TRBV19|.
CASSSRDGKLFF
TGTGCCAGTAGTAGTCGAGATGGTAAACTGTTTTTT
>TRBJ1-4|.|TRBV7-2|.
CASRQTPVPNEKLFF
TGTGCCAGCAGGCAAACCCCGGTTCCTAATGAAAAACTGTTTTTT
>TRBJ1-6|TRBD1|TRBV12-3/TRBV12-4|once
CARTGINSPLHF
TGTGCCAGGACAGGGATTAATTCACCCCTCCACTTT
>TRBJ2-1|TRBD1|TRBV5-4|.
CASSRQGGHEQFF
TGTGCCAGCAGCCGACAGGGTGGGCATGAGCAGTTCTTC
>TRBJ2-7|TRBD1|TRBV19|few
CASTDRVGEQYF
TGTGCCAGCACAGACAGGGTTGGTGAGCAGTACTTC